These 12 T cell receptor beta chains share one sample of origin, sequenced in a study of blood T cells in healthy people across ages (dated by TCRdb to about 2015). The receptor library was made with 5' RACE. TCRdb records Illumina HiSeq 2500 as the sequencer. The second PCR ran for roughly 6 to 11 cycles and used a J-beta primer mix along with a sample-barcoded 5' primer. TCRdb handled the public reads itself, with Q25 trimming in fastp and clone calling in MiXCR, and kept productive beta chains. All rows with the same CDR3 protein become a single entry with the most common DNA and genes. This sample has about 840,000 distinct CDR3 sequences in its table, and just under 30% of those were observed once. 10% to 13% of the sample belongs to the ten largest clones. These data are also associated with another study on T cells of mothers and their children.

The sequenced sample consisted of blood. Every receptor here comes from a woman aged 35 to 49 in good health.

The sample holds one count of this clonotype. This sequence joins TRBV12-3 or TRBV12-4 and TRBJ2-7; perhaps TRBD1 as D (6 bases). V lost 5 bases and J 0 bases, leaving 20 bases between the germline ends. The CDR3 contains 17 residues. The DNA of the CDR3 is TGTGCCAGCAGTCCCTTGGGGCAGGGGTCCTACTCCTACGAGCAGTACTTC. This gives the protein CASSPLGQGSYSYEQYF.

Comment on this clonotype: A much more abundant neighbour one base away suggests this may be a read error. The rearrangement uses TRBV6-5 and TRBJ2-7; D ambiguous. Germline-derived CDR1 and CDR2 are MNHEY and SVGAGI. The CDR3 runs 15 residues. V lost 4 bases and J 6 bases, leaving 19 bases between the germline ends. The CDR3 is CASSCSGRKGREQYF. CDR3 DNA sequence: TGTGCCAGCAGTTGCTCGGGCAGAAAGGGTCGCGAGCAGTACTTC.

A remark on this clonotype: At one boundary the junction diverges from the germline segment, which might be a read error. The V gene is TRBV28, the J gene TRBJ2-5; 7 bases map to TRBD2. Germline V gene sequence: CDR1 MDHEN, CDR2 SYDVKM. This CDR3 has 14 amino acids. Here the CDR3 reads CASRPGGPQEAQYF. CDR3 DNA sequence: TGTGCCAGCAGACCGGGGGGACCCCAAGAGGCCCAGTACTTC.

The table lists this clonotype with a few counts. A read error is possible here, since a much larger clone lies one base away. J is TRBJ2-5 and V is TRBV15, with 9 bases aligning to TRBD2. The CDR3 has 15 residues. With V trimmed by 6 bases and J by 11 bases, 16 bases remained unmatched. Germline CDR1 is LNHNV and CDR2 is YYDKDF (reference sequence). CDR3 nucleotide sequence: TGTGCCACCAGTATTTTTGCGGGGGGGCGGAATGAGCAGTACTTC. Protein product: CATSIFAGGRNEQYF.

Many counts were recorded for this clonotype. The J gene is TRBJ2-1, the V gene TRBV7-6; D unclear. The germline V gene has CDR1 SGHVS and CDR2 FNYEAQ. V lost 5 bases to trimming and J lost 8 bases, with 10 bases between them. The CDR3 sequence is 12 residues long. This chain's CDR3 is CASSPITDEQFF. In DNA, the CDR3 is TGTGCCAGCAGCCCCATAACGGATGAGCAGTTCTTC.

This clonotype has just one count. Being one base from a much bigger clone, this may be a read error. The rearrangement links TRBV12-3 or TRBV12-4 to TRBJ2-5; D is possibly TRBD2 (5 bases). The V gene lost 5 bases and the J gene lost 11 bases, with 18 bases spanning the gap. The CDR3 extends over 13 amino acids. The CDR3 coding sequence is TGTGCCAGCAGTGCCACTAGGGCGGCGGAGCAGTACTTC. Its protein is CASSATRAAEQYF.

This clonotype was detected a few times. Germline and junction disagree at one end, which may indicate a read error. The CDR3 region has the DNA TGTACCAGCAGCGTAGAGGGGGAAACAGATACGCAGTATTTT. It specifies CTSSVEGETDTQYF. The gene calls are TRBV9 and TRBJ2-3; TRBD1 is a possible D gene (6 bases). CDR1 is SGDLS and CDR2 is YYNGEE in the germline V gene. The CDR3 runs to 14 residues.

With regard to this clonotype: Germline is not matched at one junction end, which may reflect a read error. The chain combines TRBV12-3 or TRBV12-4 with TRBJ1-5; D remains ambiguous. This CDR3 region has 16 residues. The DNA for the CDR3 is TGTGCCCGCAGTTTATCGGCGGGGAGGGGCAATCAGCCCCAGCATTTT. Protein sequence: CARSLSAGRGNQPQHF.

In the case of this clonotype: A much larger clone is a single base away; this may be a read error. The V call is TRBV20-1, the J call TRBJ2-7; D remains unclear. The CDR3 is 14 residues long. Germline CDR1 is DFQATT and CDR2 is SNEGSKA (reference sequence). The V gene lost 2 bases and the J gene lost 2 bases, with 13 bases spanning the gap. CDR3 protein: CSARSQSRPYEQYF. The CDR3 DNA is TGCAGTGCTAGATCCCAAAGTCGGCCCTACGAGCAGTACTTC.

The chain joins TRBV5-1 to TRBJ2-3; 8 nucleotides align to TRBD2. Germline V gene sequence: CDR1 SGHRS, CDR2 YFSETQ. The J segment lost 0 bases and the V segment lost 7 bases, leaving 7 bases of the junction unmatched. The CDR3 runs to 15 residues. CDR3 in DNA: TGCGCCAGCGAGATCAGCGGGGGTAGCACAGATACGCAGTATTTT. Amino acids: CASEISGGSTDTQYF.

The gene calls are TRBV4-3 and TRBJ2-5; possibly TRBD2 for D (5 bases). CDR1 and CDR2 (germline): LGHNA, YSLEER. V was pared by 1 base and J by 5 bases, with 11 bases between. This CDR3 region has 14 residues. The CDR3 sequence is CASSQGGQEETQYF. The CDR3 nucleotides read TGCGCCAGCAGCCAAGGCGGGCAGGAGGAGACCCAGTACTTC.

This clonotype was recorded a few times. The chain combines TRBV7-6 with TRBJ1-5; D is undetermined. The CDR3 consists of 15 residues. V lost 1 base and J lost 4, with 11 bases in between. Looked up from germline, CDR1 is SGHVS and CDR2 is FNYEAQ. The CDR3 sequence: CASSLGRGPNQPQHF. In nucleotides, the CDR3 is TGTGCCAGCAGCTTAGGACGAGGGCCTAATCAGCCCCAGCATTTT.